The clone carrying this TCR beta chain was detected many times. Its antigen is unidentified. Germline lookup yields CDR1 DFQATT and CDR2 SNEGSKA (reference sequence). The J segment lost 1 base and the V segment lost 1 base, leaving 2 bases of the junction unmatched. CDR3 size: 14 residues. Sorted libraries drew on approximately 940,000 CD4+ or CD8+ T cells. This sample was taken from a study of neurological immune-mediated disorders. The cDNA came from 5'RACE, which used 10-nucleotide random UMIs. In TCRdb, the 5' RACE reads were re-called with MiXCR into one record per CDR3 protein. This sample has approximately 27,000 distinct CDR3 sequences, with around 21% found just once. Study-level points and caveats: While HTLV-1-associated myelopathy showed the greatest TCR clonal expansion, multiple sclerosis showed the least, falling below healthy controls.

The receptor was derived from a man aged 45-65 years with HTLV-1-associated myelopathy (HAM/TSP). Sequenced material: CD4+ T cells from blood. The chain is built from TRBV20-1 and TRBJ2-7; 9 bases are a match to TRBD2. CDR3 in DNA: TGCAGTGCTAGAGGACTAGCGGCATCCTACGAGCAGTACTTC. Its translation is CSARGLAASYEQYF.